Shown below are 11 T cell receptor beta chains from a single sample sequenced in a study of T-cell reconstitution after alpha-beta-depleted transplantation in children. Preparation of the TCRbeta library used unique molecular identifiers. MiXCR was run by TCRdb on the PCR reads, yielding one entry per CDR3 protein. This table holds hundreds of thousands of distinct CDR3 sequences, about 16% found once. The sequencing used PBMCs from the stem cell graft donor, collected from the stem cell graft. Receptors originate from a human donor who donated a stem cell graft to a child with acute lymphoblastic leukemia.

The CDR3 sequence is CASAEGGANVLTF. The CDR3 coding sequence is TGTGCCAGCGCCGAGGGGGGAGCCAACGTCCTGACTTTC. The chain has TRBV6-6 and TRBJ2-6, with D perhaps assigned TRBD1 or TRBD2 (6 bases each). The germline V gene encodes CDR1 MNHNY and CDR2 SVGAGI (reference sequence). The CDR3 loop spans 13 amino acids. Trimming took 8 bases from V and 7 from J, leaving 12 bases between them.

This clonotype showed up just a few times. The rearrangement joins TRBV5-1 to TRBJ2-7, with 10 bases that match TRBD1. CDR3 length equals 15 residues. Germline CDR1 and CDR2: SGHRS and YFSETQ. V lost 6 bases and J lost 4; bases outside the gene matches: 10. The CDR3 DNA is TGCGCCAGCAAAATTACGGGGACAGGGGTTTACGAGCAGTACTTC. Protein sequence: CASKITGTGVYEQYF.

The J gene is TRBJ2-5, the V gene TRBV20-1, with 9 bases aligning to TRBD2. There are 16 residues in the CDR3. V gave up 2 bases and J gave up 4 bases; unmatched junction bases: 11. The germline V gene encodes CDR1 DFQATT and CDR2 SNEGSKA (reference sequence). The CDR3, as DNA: TGCAGTGCTAGAAGGGCGAGCGGGAGGATTGTAGAGACCCAGTACTTC. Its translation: CSARRASGRIVETQYF.

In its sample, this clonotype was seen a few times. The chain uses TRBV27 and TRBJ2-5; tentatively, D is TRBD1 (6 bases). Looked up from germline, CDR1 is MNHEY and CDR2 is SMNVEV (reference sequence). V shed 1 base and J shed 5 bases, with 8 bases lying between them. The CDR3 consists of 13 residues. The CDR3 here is CASSLFTGETQYF. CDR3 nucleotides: TGTGCCAGCAGTTTATTTACAGGGGAGACCCAGTACTTC.

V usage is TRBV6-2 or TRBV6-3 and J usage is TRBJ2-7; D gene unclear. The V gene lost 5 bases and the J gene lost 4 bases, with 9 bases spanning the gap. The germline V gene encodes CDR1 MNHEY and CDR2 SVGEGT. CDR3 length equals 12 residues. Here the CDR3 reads CASSPSKYEQYF. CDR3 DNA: TGTGCCAGCAGTCCTTCTAAGTACGAGCAGTACTTC.

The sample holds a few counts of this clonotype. This CDR3 is CASSPAGEKLFF. CDR3 in DNA: TGTGCCAGCAGCCCCGCAGGAGAAAAACTGTTTTTT. The chain is built from TRBV12-3 or TRBV12-4 and TRBJ1-4; D call uncertain. V was trimmed by 6 bases and J by 8 bases, leaving 10 bases between them. This CDR3 spans 12 amino acids.

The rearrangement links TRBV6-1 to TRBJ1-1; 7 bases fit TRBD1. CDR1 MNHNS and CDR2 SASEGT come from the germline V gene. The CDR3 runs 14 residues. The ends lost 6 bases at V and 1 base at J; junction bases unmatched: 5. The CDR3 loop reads CASSSGQQNTEAFF. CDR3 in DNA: TGTGCCAGCAGCTCGGGACAGCAGAACACTGAAGCTTTCTTT.

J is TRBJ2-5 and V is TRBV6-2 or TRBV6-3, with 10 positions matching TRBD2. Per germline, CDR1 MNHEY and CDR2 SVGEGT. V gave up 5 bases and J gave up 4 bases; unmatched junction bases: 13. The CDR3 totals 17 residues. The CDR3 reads CASSPSGTSAIRETQYF. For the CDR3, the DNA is TGTGCCAGCAGTCCCTCCGGGACTAGCGCGATTCGAGAGACCCAGTACTTC.

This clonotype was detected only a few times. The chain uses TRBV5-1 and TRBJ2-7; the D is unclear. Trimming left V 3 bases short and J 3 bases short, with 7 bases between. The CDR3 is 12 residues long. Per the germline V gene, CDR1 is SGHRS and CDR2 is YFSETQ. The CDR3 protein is CASSSPHYEQYF. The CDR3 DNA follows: TGCGCCAGCAGCTCCCCCCACTACGAGCAGTACTTC.

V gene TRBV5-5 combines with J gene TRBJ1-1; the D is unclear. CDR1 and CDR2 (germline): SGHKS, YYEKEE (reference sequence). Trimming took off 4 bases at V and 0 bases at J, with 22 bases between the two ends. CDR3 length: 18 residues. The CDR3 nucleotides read TGTGCCAGCAGCAAATCCCGACGCGGTGCTACTGTGAACACTGAAGCTTTCTTT. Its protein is CASSKSRRGATVNTEAFF.

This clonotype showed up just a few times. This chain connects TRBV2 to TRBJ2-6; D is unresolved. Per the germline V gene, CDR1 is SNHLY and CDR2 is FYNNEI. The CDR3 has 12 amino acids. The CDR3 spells CVGGSGANVLTF. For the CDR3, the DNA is TGTGTGGGCGGCTCTGGGGCCAACGTCCTGACTTTC.